Listed here is a single T cell receptor beta chain. No antigen is known for it. Healthy bone marrow donors formed the donor group. This sample is drawn from a study of cytomegalovirus exposure and HLA in healthy donors. Broader study findings: Usually a TCR sequence was rare, but some public TCRs were found in many donors.

Both 60 Vbeta primers and 13 Jbeta primers went into the PCR. This table comes from immunoSEQ multiplex PCR, and its TCRdb copy is limited to in-frame clones, with some not included. Of around 140,000 clones listed, about 80% are singletons. CDR1 is MRHNA and CDR2 is SNTAGT in the germline V gene. The CDR3 is 14 amino acids. V was trimmed by 4 bases and J by 2 bases, leaving 8 bases between them. The chain recombines TRBV6-4 with TRBJ2-2, with D possibly being TRBD2 (5 bases). This clonotype originated in a woman aged 55-69 years in good health and CMV-seropositive. Sequences were obtained from PBMCs. This CDR3 is CASSGLFNTGELFF. Here the CDR3 DNA reads TGTGCCAGCAGTGGACTATTCAACACCGGGGAGCTGTTTTTT.